Listed below are T cell receptor beta chains from one sample, sequenced in a study of blood T cell repertoires in COVID-19. Measured with immunoSEQ multiplex PCR; TCRdb has only the in-frame clones, and not every one. The repertoire has around 160,000 clones, 88% of them found once; the top ten carry about 2.5%. Material for sequencing was peripheral blood. The receptors come from a human donor in a cohort sampled during active COVID-19. The CDR3 runs from the conserved cysteine through the conserved F or W. A D gene is named only where the DNA matches it firmly. The size field is filled for only some rows; it gives once, few, many or a size class.

abundance: .; v_gene: TRBV19; d_gene: TRBD2; j_gene: TRBJ2-1; len: 15; CDR3nt: TGTGCCAGTAGTTCCCGACTAGCCAGCTACAATGAGCAGTTCTTC; CDR3aa: CASSSRLASYNEQFF
abundance: .; v_gene: TRBV7-6; d_gene: .; j_gene: TRBJ1-3; len: 17; CDR3nt: TGTGCCAGCAGCCCCTCGTACCGGCGGATCTCTGGAAACACCATATATTTT; CDR3aa: CASSPSYRRISGNTIYF
abundance: .; v_gene: TRBV27; d_gene: .; j_gene: TRBJ1-2; len: 15; CDR3nt: TGTGCCAGCAGCTCAATGGGGAGCCGGGTTCATGGCTACACCTTC; CDR3aa: CASSSMGSRVHGYTF
abundance: .; v_gene: TRBV5-1; d_gene: TRBD2; j_gene: TRBJ2-3; len: 16; CDR3nt: TGCGCCAGCAGCTTGGCCCTAGCGGAATACACAGATACGCAGTATTTT; CDR3aa: CASSLALAEYTDTQYF
abundance: .; v_gene: TRBV4-1; d_gene: .; j_gene: TRBJ1-3; len: 17; CDR3nt: TGCGCCAGCAGCCAAGATCTACCGGGGGTTACTGGAAACACCATATATTTT; CDR3aa: CASSQDLPGVTGNTIYF
abundance: .; v_gene: TRBV18; d_gene: TRBD1; j_gene: TRBJ2-7; len: 13; CDR3nt: TGTGCCAGCTCCAAGGACAGGGACTACGAGCAGTACTTC; CDR3aa: CASSKDRDYEQYF
abundance: .; v_gene: TRBV6-5; d_gene: .; j_gene: TRBJ1-6; len: 13; CDR3nt: TGTGCCAGCCACCCGGTGCGGGTTTCACCCCTCCACTTT; CDR3aa: CASHPVRVSPLHF
abundance: .; v_gene: TRBV5-1; d_gene: .; j_gene: TRBJ2-1; len: 15; CDR3nt: TGCGCCAGCAGCTTGGCTGGCGGGGTGGGCAATGAGCAGTTCTTC; CDR3aa: CASSLAGGVGNEQFF
abundance: .; v_gene: TRBV11-2; d_gene: .; j_gene: TRBJ2-1; len: 17; CDR3nt: TGTGCCAGCAGCTTACCGCCTTGGCAGGGTTCATACAATGAGCAGTTCTTC; CDR3aa: CASSLPPWQGSYNEQFF
abundance: .; v_gene: TRBV7-2; d_gene: .; j_gene: TRBJ2-1; len: 14; CDR3nt: TGTGCCAGCAGCCCGAGACAGACCTACAATGAGCAGTTCTTC; CDR3aa: CASSPRQTYNEQFF
abundance: .; v_gene: TRBV9; d_gene: TRBD1; j_gene: TRBJ1-3; len: 17; CDR3nt: TGTGCCAGCAGCGCCCCTCTCGGGACAGGACCTGGAAACACCATATATTTT; CDR3aa: CASSAPLGTGPGNTIYF
abundance: .; v_gene: TRBV19; d_gene: .; j_gene: TRBJ1-5; len: 15; CDR3nt: TGTGCCAGTAGTGTCGGGACATCTGGAACCCAGCCCCAGCATTTT; CDR3aa: CASSVGTSGTQPQHF
abundance: .; v_gene: TRBV28; d_gene: TRBD1; j_gene: TRBJ2-2; len: 15; CDR3nt: TGTGCCAGCAGTAGGGACAGGGTACGCACCGGGGAGCTGTTTTTT; CDR3aa: CASSRDRVRTGELFF
abundance: .; v_gene: TRBV7-2; d_gene: TRBD2; j_gene: TRBJ2-3; len: 16; CDR3nt: TGTGCCAGCAGCTTAGATATTAGCGGGGGCACAGATACGCAGTATTTT; CDR3aa: CASSLDISGGTDTQYF
abundance: once; v_gene: TRBV9; d_gene: .; j_gene: TRBJ2-5; len: 13; CDR3nt: TGTGCCAGCAGCGTAGGGCCGGGGGAGACCCAGTACTTC; CDR3aa: CASSVGPGETQYF
abundance: .; v_gene: TRBV6-2/TRBV6-3; d_gene: TRBD1; j_gene: TRBJ1-1; len: 16; CDR3nt: TGTGCCAGCAGTTACCCGAGGACAGGGCAGTCCACTGAAGCTTTCTTT; CDR3aa: CASSYPRTGQSTEAFF
abundance: few; v_gene: TRBV5-1; d_gene: .; j_gene: TRBJ2-2; len: 16; CDR3nt: TGCGCCAGCAGCTTGCAGGGGTTCGCGAACACCGGGGAGCTGTTTTTT; CDR3aa: CASSLQGFANTGELFF
abundance: .; v_gene: TRBV19; d_gene: TRBD1; j_gene: TRBJ2-7; len: 13; CDR3nt: TGTGCCAGTAGTTCCGACAGGGAGTACGAGCAGTACTTC; CDR3aa: CASSSDREYEQYF
abundance: .; v_gene: TRBV30; d_gene: .; j_gene: TRBJ2-1; len: 11; CDR3nt: TGTGCCTATACCAGGGGTAGTGAGCAGTTCTTC; CDR3aa: CAYTRGSEQFF
abundance: .; v_gene: TRBV5-1; d_gene: TRBD1; j_gene: TRBJ2-7; len: 16; CDR3nt: TGCGCCAGCAGCTTGGCCGGTTCAGGGGGCTTAAGGGAGCAGTACTTC; CDR3aa: CASSLAGSGGLREQYF
abundance: .; v_gene: TRBV18; d_gene: TRBD1; j_gene: TRBJ1-2; len: 16; CDR3nt: TGTGCCAGCTCACCACAGGGACAGGGCTTTGACGATGGCTACACCTTC; CDR3aa: CASSPQGQGFDDGYTF
abundance: .; v_gene: TRBV28; d_gene: TRBD2; j_gene: TRBJ2-2; len: 16; CDR3nt: TGTGCCAGCAGTTTATGGTCTAGCGGGGACACCGGGGAGCTGTTTTTT; CDR3aa: CASSLWSSGDTGELFF
abundance: .; v_gene: TRBV19; d_gene: .; j_gene: TRBJ2-4; len: 11; CDR3nt: TGTGCCAGTTCCCAAGGGGGGGTCACTCACTTC; CDR3aa: CASSQGGVTHF
abundance: once; v_gene: TRBV7-2; d_gene: .; j_gene: TRBJ2-3; len: 14; CDR3nt: TGTGCCAGCGGGTTCGCACAGTACACAGATACGCAGTATTTT; CDR3aa: CASGFAQYTDTQYF
abundance: .; v_gene: TRBV4-3; d_gene: TRBD2; j_gene: TRBJ2-2; len: 17; CDR3nt: TGCGCCAGCAGCCAAGGATTCAGCGGGGGCGCCCCCCGTGAGCTGTTTTTT; CDR3aa: CASSQGFSGGAPRELFF
abundance: .; v_gene: TRBV4-2; d_gene: TRBD2; j_gene: TRBJ2-3; len: 20; CDR3nt: TGTGCCAGCAGCCAAGCATGGACTAGCGGGGGCCTAACACGCACAGATACGCAGTATTTT; CDR3aa: CASSQAWTSGGLTRTDTQYF
abundance: few; v_gene: TRBV19; d_gene: .; j_gene: TRBJ1-4; len: 15; CDR3nt: TGTGCCAGTAGTCCCGTACAGGGAGGGAATGAAAAACTGTTTTTT; CDR3aa: CASSPVQGGNEKLFF
abundance: .; v_gene: TRBV30; d_gene: .; j_gene: TRBJ1-2; len: 14; CDR3nt: TGTGCCTGGAGTGTAGTGGGGGCGGGCTATGGCTACACCTTC; CDR3aa: CAWSVVGAGYGYTF
abundance: .; v_gene: TRBV3-1/TRBV3-2; d_gene: TRBD1; j_gene: TRBJ1-2; len: 16; CDR3nt: TGTGCCAGCAGCCAAGATAACAGGGGTCAGGGCTATGGCTACACCTTC; CDR3aa: CASSQDNRGQGYGYTF
abundance: .; v_gene: TRBV11-2; d_gene: TRBD2; j_gene: TRBJ2-5; len: 17; CDR3nt: TGTGCCAGCAGCTTAGTGCCTAGCGGGAGGACCCGGGAGACCCAGTACTTC; CDR3aa: CASSLVPSGRTRETQYF
abundance: .; v_gene: TRBV28; d_gene: .; j_gene: TRBJ1-6; len: 15; CDR3nt: TGTGCCAGCAGTTTACTTCCTCGGCAGGGTTCACCCCTCCACTTT; CDR3aa: CASSLLPRQGSPLHF
abundance: .; v_gene: TRBV4-1; d_gene: TRBD2; j_gene: TRBJ2-3; len: 18; CDR3nt: TGCGCCAGCAGCCAAGAAAAGATGACTAGCGGGAGATCGGATACGCAGTATTTT; CDR3aa: CASSQEKMTSGRSDTQYF
abundance: .; v_gene: TRBV28; d_gene: .; j_gene: TRBJ1-1; len: 12; CDR3nt: TGTGCCAGCAGTTTATCTTCAGAAGAAGCTTTCTTT; CDR3aa: CASSLSSEEAFF
abundance: .; v_gene: TRBV14; d_gene: .; j_gene: TRBJ2-7; len: 16; CDR3nt: TGTGCCAGCAGCCAAGCTAGGACAGGGAGGGGATACGAGCAGTACTTC; CDR3aa: CASSQARTGRGYEQYF
abundance: .; v_gene: TRBV19; d_gene: TRBD1; j_gene: TRBJ1-6; len: 15; CDR3nt: TGTGCCAGTAGTATACAGGGGGCGAATAATTCACCCCTCCACTTT; CDR3aa: CASSIQGANNSPLHF
abundance: .; v_gene: TRBV5-1; d_gene: TRBD1; j_gene: TRBJ1-3; len: 14; CDR3nt: TGCGCCAGCAGCTCGAGGACAGGGGGAAACACCATATATTTT; CDR3aa: CASSSRTGGNTIYF
abundance: many; v_gene: TRBV4-2; d_gene: TRBD1; j_gene: TRBJ1-5; len: 16; CDR3nt: TGTGCCAGCAGCCAAGAGACAGGGATTAGCAATCAGCCCCAGCATTTT; CDR3aa: CASSQETGISNQPQHF
abundance: .; v_gene: TRBV7-3; d_gene: .; j_gene: TRBJ2-1; len: 12; CDR3nt: TGTGCCAGCAGCTTAATTACGGGTGAGCAGTTCTTC; CDR3aa: CASSLITGEQFF
abundance: once; v_gene: TRBV2; d_gene: TRBD2; j_gene: TRBJ2-7; len: 12; CDR3nt: TGTGCCAGCACCCGGACTAGTTACGAGCAGTACTTC; CDR3aa: CASTRTSYEQYF
abundance: .; v_gene: TRBV7-9; d_gene: TRBD2; j_gene: TRBJ2-7; len: 14; CDR3nt: TGTGCCAGCAGCTTTGCTAGCGGTACCTACGAGCAGTACTTC; CDR3aa: CASSFASGTYEQYF
abundance: .; v_gene: TRBV7-2; d_gene: .; j_gene: TRBJ1-1; len: 14; CDR3nt: TGTGCCAGCAGTCCCTATGGGGAGGGGAATGAAGCTTTCTTT; CDR3aa: CASSPYGEGNEAFF
abundance: .; v_gene: TRBV6-5; d_gene: TRBD1; j_gene: TRBJ2-1; len: 15; CDR3nt: TGTGCCAGCAGTCTGGACAGGAGCTCCTACAATGAGCAGTTCTTC; CDR3aa: CASSLDRSSYNEQFF
abundance: .; v_gene: TRBV6-5; d_gene: .; j_gene: TRBJ2-7; len: 14; CDR3nt: TGTGCCAGCAGCCCGGAGGGCGTCCTCGGCGAGCAGTACTTC; CDR3aa: CASSPEGVLGEQYF
abundance: .; v_gene: TRBV6-5; d_gene: .; j_gene: TRBJ2-4; len: 14; CDR3nt: TGTGCCAGCAGGGATCTTAGTTCGGGAAACATTCAGTACTTC; CDR3aa: CASRDLSSGNIQYF
abundance: .; v_gene: TRBV7-9; d_gene: TRBD1; j_gene: TRBJ2-1; len: 11; CDR3nt: TGTGCCAGGGGACAGTACAATGAGCAGTTCTTC; CDR3aa: CARGQYNEQFF
abundance: .; v_gene: TRBV10-2; d_gene: .; j_gene: TRBJ1-1; len: 15; CDR3nt: TGCGCCAGCACCCGCGGGGGGGCGTTGAACACTGAAGCTTTCTTT; CDR3aa: CASTRGGALNTEAFF
abundance: .; v_gene: TRBV19; d_gene: .; j_gene: TRBJ1-2; len: 17; CDR3nt: TGTGCCAGTAGTATAGAGGGCACCGGGACACGTAACTATGGCTACACCTTC; CDR3aa: CASSIEGTGTRNYGYTF
abundance: .; v_gene: TRBV4-3; d_gene: TRBD1; j_gene: TRBJ1-4; len: 15; CDR3nt: TGCGCCAGCAGCCAGGACAGGCTCACTAATGAAAAACTGTTTTTT; CDR3aa: CASSQDRLTNEKLFF
abundance: .; v_gene: TRBV6-2/TRBV6-3; d_gene: TRBD2; j_gene: TRBJ2-3; len: 15; CDR3nt: TGTGCCAGCAGCAAGACTAGCGGAGGCACAGATACGCAGTATTTT; CDR3aa: CASSKTSGGTDTQYF
abundance: .; v_gene: TRBV2; d_gene: .; j_gene: TRBJ1-2; len: 13; CDR3nt: TGTGCCAGCAGTGAAGCCAGACAGAGTGGCTACACCTTC; CDR3aa: CASSEARQSGYTF
abundance: .; v_gene: TRBV6-2/TRBV6-3; d_gene: TRBD2; j_gene: TRBJ2-3; len: 17; CDR3nt: TGTGCCAGCAGTTACTCGACTAGCGGACATAGCACAGATACGCAGTATTTT; CDR3aa: CASSYSTSGHSTDTQYF
abundance: .; v_gene: TRBV5-1; d_gene: .; j_gene: TRBJ1-1; len: 16; CDR3nt: TGCGCCAGCAGCTTTATGGGGAGGGGCCCTAACACTGAAGCTTTCTTT; CDR3aa: CASSFMGRGPNTEAFF
abundance: .; v_gene: TRBV2; d_gene: TRBD1; j_gene: TRBJ1-5; len: 15; CDR3nt: TGTGCCAGCAGTAAGTCTGGGACAGGGGGCCAGCCCCAGCATTTT; CDR3aa: CASSKSGTGGQPQHF
abundance: .; v_gene: TRBV24-1; d_gene: .; j_gene: TRBJ2-3; len: 14; CDR3nt: TGTGCCACCAGTGATTTGGACTCTTGGGATACGCAGTATTTT; CDR3aa: CATSDLDSWDTQYF
abundance: .; v_gene: TRBV5-6; d_gene: TRBD2; j_gene: TRBJ2-5; len: 17; CDR3nt: TGTGCCAGCAGCTCGATACAACTAGCGGGGGGTAAAGAGACCCAGTACTTC; CDR3aa: CASSSIQLAGGKETQYF